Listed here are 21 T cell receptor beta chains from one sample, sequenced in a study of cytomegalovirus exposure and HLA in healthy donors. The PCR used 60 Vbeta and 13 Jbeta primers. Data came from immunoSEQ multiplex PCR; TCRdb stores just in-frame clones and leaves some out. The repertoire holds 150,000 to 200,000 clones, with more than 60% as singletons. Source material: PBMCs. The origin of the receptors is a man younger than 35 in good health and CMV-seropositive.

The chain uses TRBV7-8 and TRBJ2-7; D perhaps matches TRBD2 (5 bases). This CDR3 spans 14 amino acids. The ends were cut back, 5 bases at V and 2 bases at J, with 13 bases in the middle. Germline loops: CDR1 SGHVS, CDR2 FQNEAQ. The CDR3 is CASSTPGIAYEQYF. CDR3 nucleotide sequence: TGTGCCAGCAGCACACCCGGGATAGCCTACGAGCAGTACTTC.

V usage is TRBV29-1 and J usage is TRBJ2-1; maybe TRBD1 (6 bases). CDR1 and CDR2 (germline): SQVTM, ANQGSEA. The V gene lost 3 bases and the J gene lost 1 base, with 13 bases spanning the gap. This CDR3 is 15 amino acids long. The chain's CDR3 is CSVDDRLGSYNEQFF. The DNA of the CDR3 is TGCAGCGTTGATGACAGGCTGGGGTCCTACAATGAGCAGTTCTTC.

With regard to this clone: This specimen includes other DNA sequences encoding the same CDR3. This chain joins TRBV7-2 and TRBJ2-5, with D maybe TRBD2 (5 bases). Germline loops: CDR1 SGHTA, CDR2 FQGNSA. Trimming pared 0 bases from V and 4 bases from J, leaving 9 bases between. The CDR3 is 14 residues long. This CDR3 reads CASSLAGVGETQYF. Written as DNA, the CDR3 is TGTGCCAGCAGCTTAGCGGGAGTTGGAGAGACCCAGTACTTC.

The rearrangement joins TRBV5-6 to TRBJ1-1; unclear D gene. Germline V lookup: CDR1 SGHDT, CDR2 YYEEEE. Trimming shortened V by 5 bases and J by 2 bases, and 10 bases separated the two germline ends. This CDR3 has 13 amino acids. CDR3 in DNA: TGTGCCAGCAGGCTGACACCCAACACTGAAGCTTTCTTT. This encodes CASRLTPNTEAFF.

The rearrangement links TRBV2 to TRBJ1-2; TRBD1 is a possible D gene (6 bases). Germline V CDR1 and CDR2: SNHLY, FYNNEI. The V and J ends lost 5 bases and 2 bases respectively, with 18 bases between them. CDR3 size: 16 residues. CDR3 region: CASSYHRDKENYGYTF. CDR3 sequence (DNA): TGTGCCAGCAGTTACCACCGGGACAAAGAGAACTATGGCTACACCTTC.

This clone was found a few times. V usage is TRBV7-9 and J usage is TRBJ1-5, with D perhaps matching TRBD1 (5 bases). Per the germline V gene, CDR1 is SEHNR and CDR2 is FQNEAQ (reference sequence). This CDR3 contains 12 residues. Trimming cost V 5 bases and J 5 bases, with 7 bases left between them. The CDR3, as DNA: TGTGCCAGCAGCGAAGGGGATCAGCCCCAGCATTTT. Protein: CASSEGDQPQHF.

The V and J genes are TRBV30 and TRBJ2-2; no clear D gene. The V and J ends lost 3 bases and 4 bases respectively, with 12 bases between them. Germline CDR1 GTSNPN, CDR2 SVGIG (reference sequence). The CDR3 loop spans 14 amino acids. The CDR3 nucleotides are TGTGCCTGGAGCAACAACGTGATCACCGGGGAGCTGTTTTTT. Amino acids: CAWSNNVITGELFF.

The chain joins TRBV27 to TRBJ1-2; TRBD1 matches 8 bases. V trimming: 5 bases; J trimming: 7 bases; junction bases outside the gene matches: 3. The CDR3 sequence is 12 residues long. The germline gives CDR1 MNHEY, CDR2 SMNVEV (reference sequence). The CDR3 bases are TGTGCCAGCAGTCGGACAGGGCTTGGCTACACCTTC. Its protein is CASSRTGLGYTF.

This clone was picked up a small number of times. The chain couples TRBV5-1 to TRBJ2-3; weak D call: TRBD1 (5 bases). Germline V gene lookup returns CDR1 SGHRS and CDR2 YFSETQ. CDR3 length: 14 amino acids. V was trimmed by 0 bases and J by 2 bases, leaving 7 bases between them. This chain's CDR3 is CASSLGGLTDTQYF. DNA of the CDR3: TGCGCCAGCAGCTTGGGGGGCCTCACAGATACGCAGTATTTT.

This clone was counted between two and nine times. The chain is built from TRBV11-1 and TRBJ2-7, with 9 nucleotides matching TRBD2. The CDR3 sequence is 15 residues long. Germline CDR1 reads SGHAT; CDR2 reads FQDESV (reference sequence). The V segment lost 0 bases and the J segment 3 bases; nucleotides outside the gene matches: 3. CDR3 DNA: TGTGCCAGCAGCTTAGCTAGCGGGAGTTACTACGAGCAGTACTTC. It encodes CASSLASGSYYEQYF. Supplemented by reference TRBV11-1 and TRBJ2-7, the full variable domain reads EAEVAQSPRYKITEKSQAVAFWCDPISGHATLYWYRQILGQGPELLVQFQDESVVDDSQLPKDRFSAERLKGVDSTLKIQPAELGDSAMYLCASSLASGSYYEQYFGPGTRLTVT.

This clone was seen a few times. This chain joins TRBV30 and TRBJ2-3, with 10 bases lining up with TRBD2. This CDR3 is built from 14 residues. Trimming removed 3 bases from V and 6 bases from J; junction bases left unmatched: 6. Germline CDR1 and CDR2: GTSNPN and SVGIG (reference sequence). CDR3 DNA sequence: TGTGCCTGGAGAACTAGCGGGACGGTTGATACGCAGTATTTT. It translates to CAWRTSGTVDTQYF. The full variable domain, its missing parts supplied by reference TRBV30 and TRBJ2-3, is SQTIHQWPATLVQPVGSPLSLECTVEGTSNPNLYWYRQAAGRGLQLLFYSVGIGQISSEVPQNLSASRPQDRQFILSSKKLLLSDSGFYLCAWRTSGTVDTQYFGPGTRLTVL.

This CDR3 is CASSRGFNYGYTF. The CDR3 coding sequence is TGTGCCAGCAGTCGGGGGTTTAACTATGGCTACACCTTC. V and J are TRBV7-2 and TRBJ1-2; weak D call: TRBD1 (5 bases). The CDR3 covers 13 residues. Per the germline V gene, CDR1 is SGHTA and CDR2 is FQGNSA. Trimming removed 6 bases at V and 1 base at J, with 9 bases between.

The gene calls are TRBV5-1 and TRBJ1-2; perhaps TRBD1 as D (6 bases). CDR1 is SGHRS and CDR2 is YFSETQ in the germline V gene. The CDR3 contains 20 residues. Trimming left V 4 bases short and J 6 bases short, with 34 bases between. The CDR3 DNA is TGCGCCAGCAGCCTAACTAACTTGAGAAGTCCAACAGGGAGTAAGAATGGCTACACCTTC. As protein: CASSLTNLRSPTGSKNGYTF.

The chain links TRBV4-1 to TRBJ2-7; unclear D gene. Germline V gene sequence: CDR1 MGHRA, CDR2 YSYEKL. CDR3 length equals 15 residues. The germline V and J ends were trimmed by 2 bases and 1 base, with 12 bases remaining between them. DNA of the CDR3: TGCGCCAGCAGCCAAAACTTATTCAATTCCTACGAGCAGTACTTC. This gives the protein CASSQNLFNSYEQYF.

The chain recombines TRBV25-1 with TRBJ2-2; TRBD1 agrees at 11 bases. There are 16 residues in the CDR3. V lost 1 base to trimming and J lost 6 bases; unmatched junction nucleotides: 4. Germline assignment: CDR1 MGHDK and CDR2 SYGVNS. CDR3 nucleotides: TGTGCCAGCAGTGAATTATCGGGACAGGGGGCCGGGGAGCTGTTTTTT. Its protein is CASSELSGQGAGELFF. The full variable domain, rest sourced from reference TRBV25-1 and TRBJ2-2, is EADIYQTPRYLVIGTGKKITLECSQTMGHDKMYWYQQDPGMELHLIHYSYGVNSTEKGDLSSESTVSRIRTEHFPLTLESARPSHTSQYLCASSELSGQGAGELFFGEGSRLTVL.

The CDR3 region is CSVFTGTGYYEQYF. The CDR3 region has the DNA TGCAGCGTTTTTACCGGGACAGGTTACTACGAGCAGTACTTC. The gene calls are TRBV29-1 and TRBJ2-7; TRBD1 agrees at 8 bases. V gave up 5 bases and J gave up 3 bases; unmatched junction bases: 9. The V gene's germline CDR1 is SQVTM and CDR2 ANQGSEA. The CDR3 extends over 14 amino acids.

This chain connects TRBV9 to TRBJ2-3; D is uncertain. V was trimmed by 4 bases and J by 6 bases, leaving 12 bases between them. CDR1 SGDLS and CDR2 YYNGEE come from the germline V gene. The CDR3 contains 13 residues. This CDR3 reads CASSSSLTDTQYF. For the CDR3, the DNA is TGTGCCAGCAGCAGTAGCCTCACCGATACGCAGTATTTT.

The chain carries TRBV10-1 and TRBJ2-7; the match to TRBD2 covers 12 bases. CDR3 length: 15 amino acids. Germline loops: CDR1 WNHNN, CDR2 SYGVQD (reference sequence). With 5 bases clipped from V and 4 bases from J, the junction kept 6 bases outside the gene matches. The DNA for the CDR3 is TGCGCCAGCAGTCCCGGGACTAGCGGGTTGTACGAGCAGTACTTC. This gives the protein CASSPGTSGLYEQYF.

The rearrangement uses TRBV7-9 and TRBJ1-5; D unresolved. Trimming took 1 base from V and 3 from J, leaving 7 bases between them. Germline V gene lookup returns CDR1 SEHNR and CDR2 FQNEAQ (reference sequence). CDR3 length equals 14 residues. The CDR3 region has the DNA TGTGCCAGCAGCTTAGACAGCAACAATCAGCCCCAGCATTTT. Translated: CASSLDSNNQPQHF.

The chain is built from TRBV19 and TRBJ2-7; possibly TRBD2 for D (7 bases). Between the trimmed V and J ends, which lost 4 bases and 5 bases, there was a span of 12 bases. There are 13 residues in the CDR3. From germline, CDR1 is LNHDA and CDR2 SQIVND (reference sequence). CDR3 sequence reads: CASSTQRDNEQYF. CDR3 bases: TGTGCCAGTAGTACCCAGCGGGACAACGAGCAGTACTTC.

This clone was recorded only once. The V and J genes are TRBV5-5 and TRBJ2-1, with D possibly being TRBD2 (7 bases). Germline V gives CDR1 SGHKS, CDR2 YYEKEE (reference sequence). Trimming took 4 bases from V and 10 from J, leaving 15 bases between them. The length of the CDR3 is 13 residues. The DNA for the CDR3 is TGTGCCAGCAGCCCCGCGGGGGCCGGCGAGCAGTTCTTC. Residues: CASSPAGAGEQFF. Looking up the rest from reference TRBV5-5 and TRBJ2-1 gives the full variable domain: DAGVTQSPTHLIKTRGQQVTLRCSPISGHKSVSWYQQVLGQGPQFIFQYYEKEERGRGNFPDRFSARQFPNYSSELNVNALLLGDSALYLCASSPAGAGEQFFGPGTRLTVL.